This entry describes one T cell receptor beta chain. Antigen: not known. Noted time point: persistent/refractory GD, antithyroid drugs over 5 years with positive TRAb. PBMCs were the source of the RNA used for TCR sequencing. Diagnosis followed American Thyroid Association guidelines for Graves' disease. EDTA tubes received around 9 milliliters of drawn peripheral blood. Arm-PCR of CDR3 regions and iRepertoire HTBI primers were the basis on which TCR beta libraries were built. Via MiXCR, TCRdb re-called the multiplex PCR reads, giving one row per CDR3 protein. Here the sample spans some 340,000 distinct CDR3 sequences, roughly 20% being singletons. The data were obtained in a study of regulatory T cells in long-lasting Graves disease. Germline CDR1 SEHNR, CDR2 FQNEAQ (reference sequence). Trimming cost V 6 bases and J 3 bases; bases outside gene matches: 4. CDR3 size: 14 residues. General study points: Persistent patients shared more public clonotypes (over 2,500) than new patients (roughly 970).

This TCR came from a woman between 35 and 50 years old with Graves disease. V and J are TRBV7-9 and TRBJ2-5, with 10 bases matching TRBD2. Sequencing was performed on peripheral blood mononuclear cells (PBMCs), taken when the disease was refractory, from a patient treated with antithyroid drugs. CDR3 in DNA: TGTGCCAGCAGTCCTACTAGCGGGAAAGAGACCCAGTACTTC. Encoded protein: CASSPTSGKETQYF.